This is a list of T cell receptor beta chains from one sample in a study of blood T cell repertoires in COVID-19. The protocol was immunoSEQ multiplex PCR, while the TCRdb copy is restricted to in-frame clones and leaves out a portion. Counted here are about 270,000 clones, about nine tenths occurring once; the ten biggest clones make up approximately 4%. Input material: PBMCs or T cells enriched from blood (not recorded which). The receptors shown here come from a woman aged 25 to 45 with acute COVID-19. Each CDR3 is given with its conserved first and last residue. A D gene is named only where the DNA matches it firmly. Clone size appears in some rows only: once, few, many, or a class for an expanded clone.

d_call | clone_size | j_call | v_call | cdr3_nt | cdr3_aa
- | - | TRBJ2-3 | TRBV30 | TGTGCCTGGAGAACTCAATTCGGGACTGCCAAGTATTTT | CAWRTQFGTAKYF
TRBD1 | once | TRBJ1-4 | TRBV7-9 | TGTGCCAGCAGCTTAACACAGGGGAGTGAAAAACTGTTTTTT | CASSLTQGSEKLFF
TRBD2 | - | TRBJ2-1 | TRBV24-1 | TGTGCCACCGGACTAGCGGCCAACTCCAATGAGCAGTTCTTC | CATGLAANSNEQFF
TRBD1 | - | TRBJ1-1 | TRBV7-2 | TGTGCCAGCAGCTCACAGCGGACAGGGGACACTGAAGCTTTCTTT | CASSSQRTGDTEAFF
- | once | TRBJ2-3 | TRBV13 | TGTGCCAGCAGCCCCCTGCGGTTCACAGATACGCAGTATTTT | CASSPLRFTDTQYF
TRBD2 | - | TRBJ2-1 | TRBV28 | TGTGCCAGCAGCCACTACCGGGAGGGGCGGCTGTGTGAGCAGTTCTTC | CASSHYREGRLCEQFF
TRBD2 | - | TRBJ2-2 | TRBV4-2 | TGTGCCAGCAGCGTAGCGGGAGGGTCGAACACCGGGGAGCTGTTTTTT | CASSVAGGSNTGELFF
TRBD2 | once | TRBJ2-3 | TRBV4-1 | TGCGCCAGCAGCCCGCTAGCGGGAGAGATCGTAGATACGCAGTATTTT | CASSPLAGEIVDTQYF
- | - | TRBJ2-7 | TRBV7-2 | TGTGCCAGCAGCTCTCAGGGTGAAACCTACGAGCAGTACTTC | CASSSQGETYEQYF
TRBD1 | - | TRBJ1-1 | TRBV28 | TGTGCCAGCAGTTTAGACAGGGGGTTCCGTGAAGCTTTCTTT | CASSLDRGFREAFF
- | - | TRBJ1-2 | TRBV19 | TGTGCCAGTAGGGACAACGACAGGTCCTTCTTCTATGGCTACACCTTC | CASRDNDRSFFYGYTF
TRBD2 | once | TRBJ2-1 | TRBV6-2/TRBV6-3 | TGTGCCAGCAGTTTTAGCGGGGGTTACAATGAGCAGTTCTTC | CASSFSGGYNEQFF
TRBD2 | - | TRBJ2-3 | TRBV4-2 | TGTGCCAGCAGCCAAGCGACTAGCGGGGCAGATACGCAGTATTTT | CASSQATSGADTQYF
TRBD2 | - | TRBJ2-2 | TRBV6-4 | TGTGCCAGCAGTGATGGACTAGCGGGCGGAACGAACACCGGGGAGCTGTTTTTT | CASSDGLAGGTNTGELFF
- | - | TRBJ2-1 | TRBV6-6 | TGTGCCAGCAGCACAACAGGGATTTGGAATGAGCAGTTCTTC | CASSTTGIWNEQFF
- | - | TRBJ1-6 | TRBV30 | TGTGCCTGGAGTATTTACCGGGACACTGTAAGCAATTCACCCCTCCACTTT | CAWSIYRDTVSNSPLHF
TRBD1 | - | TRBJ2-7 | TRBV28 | TGTGCCAGCAGTCGTCCCGGGACAGGAATTTGGGTAGACTTC | CASSRPGTGIWVDF
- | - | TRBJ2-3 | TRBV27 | TGTGCCAGCACCGGTCTAGGTGCAGATACGCAGTATTTT | CASTGLGADTQYF
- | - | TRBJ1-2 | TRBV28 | TGTGCCAGCAGACAACCCCGAGGTTTTAACTATGGCTACACCTTC | CASRQPRGFNYGYTF
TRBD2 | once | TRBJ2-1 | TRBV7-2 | TGTGCCAGCAGCAAAGAACCTAGCGGGAGTGTTACAAGCAATGAGCAGTTCTTC | CASSKEPSGSVTSNEQFF
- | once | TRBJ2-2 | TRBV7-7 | TGTGCTAGCAGCGAGGGCCTCAACACCGGGGAGCTGTTTTTT | CASSEGLNTGELFF
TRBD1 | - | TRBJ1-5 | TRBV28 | TGTGCCAGCAGCTACACAGGGGACCCCCACAATCAGCCCCAGCATTTT | CASSYTGDPHNQPQHF